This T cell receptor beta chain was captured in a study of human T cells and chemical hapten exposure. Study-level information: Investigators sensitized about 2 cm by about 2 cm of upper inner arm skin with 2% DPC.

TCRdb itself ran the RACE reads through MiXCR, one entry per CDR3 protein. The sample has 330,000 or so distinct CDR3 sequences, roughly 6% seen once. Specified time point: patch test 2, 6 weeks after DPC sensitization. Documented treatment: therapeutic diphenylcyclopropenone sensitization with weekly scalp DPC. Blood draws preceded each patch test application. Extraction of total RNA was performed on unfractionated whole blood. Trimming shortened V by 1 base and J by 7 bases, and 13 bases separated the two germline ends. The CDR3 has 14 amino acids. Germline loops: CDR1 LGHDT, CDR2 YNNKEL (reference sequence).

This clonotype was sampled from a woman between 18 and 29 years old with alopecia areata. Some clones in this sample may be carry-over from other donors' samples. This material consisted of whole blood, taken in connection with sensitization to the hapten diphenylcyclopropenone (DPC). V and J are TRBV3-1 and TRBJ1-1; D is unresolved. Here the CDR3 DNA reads TGTGCCAGCAGCCAAGGTGGCGGGAAGGTTGAAGCTTTCTTT. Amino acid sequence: CASSQGGGKVEAFF.